The 4 T cell receptor beta chains below were found in one sample sequenced in a study of shared clonotypes between healthy human individuals (dated by TCRdb to between 2020 and 2021). Library construction relied on the immunoSEQ multiplex PCR assay. Not all clones reach the TCRdb copy of this immuneACCESS table, which keeps in-frame sequences only. Checked studies attribute under half of the gap to unresolved V genes and leave the rest unexplained. The sample yields under 1,100,000 clones; 60% to 80% were counted once. 1.5% of the sample belongs to the ten largest clones. Specimen: memory CD4+ T cells sorted from blood. Interpreted using the paper, the cell subset or site label stands for: CD45RA-negative fraction. Receptors were obtained from a man between 18 and 35 years old in good health.

The chain couples TRBV11-2 to TRBJ2-7; D ambiguous. This CDR3 has 14 amino acids. Trimming took 6 bases from V and 4 from J, leaving 16 bases between them. In germline, CDR1 is SGHAT, CDR2 FQNNGV. CDR3 residues: CASSFQPGFYEQYF. CDR3 DNA sequence: TGTGCCAGCAGTTTTCAGCCGGGTTTTTACGAGCAGTACTTC.

The count of this clone is one. Additional DNA sequences in this sample encode the identical CDR3. V usage is TRBV6-5 and J usage is TRBJ2-3; 10 positions match TRBD1. Trimming took 5 bases from V and 4 from J; bases not matched to a gene: 3. From germline, CDR1 is MNHEY and CDR2 SVGAGI. The CDR3 runs 14 residues. CDR3 sequence: CASSRGQGADTQYF. As DNA, the CDR3 is TGTGCCAGCAGTCGCGGACAGGGGGCAGATACGCAGTATTTT.

J is TRBJ2-1 and V is TRBV6-4, with D perhaps matching TRBD2 (6 bases). The length of the CDR3 is 18 residues. Per the germline V gene, CDR1 is MRHNA and CDR2 is SNTAGT. V lost 6 bases to trimming and J lost 1 base, with 22 bases between them. DNA of the CDR3: TGTGCCAGCAGCCCCGGGCCGTTGGGCGCGGGATCCTACAATGAGCAGTTCTTC. Translation: CASSPGPLGAGSYNEQFF.

The J gene is TRBJ2-2, the V gene TRBV6-1; D is unresolved. The V and J ends lost 3 bases and 5 bases respectively, with 7 bases between them. Germline CDR1 is MNHNS and CDR2 is SASEGT. This CDR3 has 13 residues. CDR3 in amino acids: CASSDPPTGELFF. Here the CDR3 DNA reads TGTGCCAGCAGTGACCCCCCGACCGGGGAGCTGTTTTTT.